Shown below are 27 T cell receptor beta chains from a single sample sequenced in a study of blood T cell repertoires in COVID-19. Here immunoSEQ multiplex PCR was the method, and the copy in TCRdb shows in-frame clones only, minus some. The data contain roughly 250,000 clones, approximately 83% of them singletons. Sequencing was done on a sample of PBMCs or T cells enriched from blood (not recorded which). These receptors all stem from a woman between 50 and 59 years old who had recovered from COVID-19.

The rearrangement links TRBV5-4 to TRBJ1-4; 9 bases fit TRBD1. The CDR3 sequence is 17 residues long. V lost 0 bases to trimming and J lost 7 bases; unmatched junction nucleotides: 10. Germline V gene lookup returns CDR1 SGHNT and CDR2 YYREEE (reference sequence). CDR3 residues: CASSLVGPGQGGEKLFF. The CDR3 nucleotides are TGTGCCAGCAGCTTGGTGGGTCCGGGACAGGGTGGTGAAAAACTGTTTTTT.

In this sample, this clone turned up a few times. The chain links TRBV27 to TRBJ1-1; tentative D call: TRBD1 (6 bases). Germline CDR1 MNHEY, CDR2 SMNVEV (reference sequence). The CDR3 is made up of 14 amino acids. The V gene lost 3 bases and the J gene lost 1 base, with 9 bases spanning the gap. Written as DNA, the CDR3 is TGTGCCAGCAGTTTGGGACAAACGAACACTGAAGCTTTCTTT. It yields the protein CASSLGQTNTEAFF.

The CDR3 spells CARQGSYNEQFF. Here the CDR3 DNA reads TGTGCCAGACAGGGTTCCTACAATGAGCAGTTCTTC. This chain uses TRBV2 with TRBJ2-1, with a tentative D call TRBD1 (6 bases). Trimming pared 9 bases from V and 1 base from J, leaving 7 bases between. Germline CDR1 SNHLY, CDR2 FYNNEI. This CDR3 comprises 12 residues.

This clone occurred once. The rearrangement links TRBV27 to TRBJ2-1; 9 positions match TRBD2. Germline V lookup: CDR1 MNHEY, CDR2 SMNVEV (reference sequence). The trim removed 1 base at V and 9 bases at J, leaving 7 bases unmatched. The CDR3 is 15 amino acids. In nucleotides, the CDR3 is TGTGCCAGCAGTTTATATCTAGCGGGATTAGGTGAGCAGTTCTTC. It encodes CASSLYLAGLGEQFF.

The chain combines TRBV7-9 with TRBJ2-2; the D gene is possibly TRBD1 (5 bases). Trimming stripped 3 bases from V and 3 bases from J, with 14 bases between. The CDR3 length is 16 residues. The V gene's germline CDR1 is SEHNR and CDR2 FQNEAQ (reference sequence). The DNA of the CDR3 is TGTGCCAGCAGCTTTCCCACAGGCGTGGACACCGGGGAGCTGTTTTTT. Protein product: CASSFPTGVDTGELFF.

The DNA of the CDR3 is TGTGCCAGCAGCTTGATGGGCCATACTGGAAACACCATATATTTT. This translates into CASSLMGHTGNTIYF. V is TRBV7-9 and J is TRBJ1-3, with no clear D. Trimming took 3 bases from V and 2 from J, leaving 11 bases between them. Germline V CDR1 and CDR2: SEHNR, FQNEAQ (reference sequence). The CDR3 contains 15 residues.

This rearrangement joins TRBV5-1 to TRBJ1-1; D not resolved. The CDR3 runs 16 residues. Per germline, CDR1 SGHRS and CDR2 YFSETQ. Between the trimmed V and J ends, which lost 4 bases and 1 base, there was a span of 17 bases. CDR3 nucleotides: TGCGCCAGCAGCGTCGACATCACCTACTCGAACACTGAAGCTTTCTTT. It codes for CASSVDITYSNTEAFF.

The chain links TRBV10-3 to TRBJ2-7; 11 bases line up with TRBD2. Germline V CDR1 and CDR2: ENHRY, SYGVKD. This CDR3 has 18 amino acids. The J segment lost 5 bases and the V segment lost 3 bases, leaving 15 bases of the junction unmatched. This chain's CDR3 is CAISDRDSGRARENEQYF. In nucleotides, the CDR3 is TGTGCCATCAGTGATCGCGATAGCGGGAGGGCCAGGGAAAACGAGCAGTACTTC.

This CDR3 is CASSVSPGGGNEQFF. CDR3 in DNA: TGTGCCAGCAGCGTTTCACCCGGGGGTGGCAATGAGCAGTTCTTC. This chain links TRBV9 with TRBJ2-1; D may be TRBD2 (6 bases). V lost 2 bases to trimming and J lost 6 bases, with 15 bases between them. This CDR3 is 15 amino acids long. Germline V gene data show CDR1 as SGDLS and CDR2 as YYNGEE. The whole variable domain, remainder taken from reference TRBV9 and TRBJ2-1, is DSGVTQTPKHLITATGQRVTLRCSPRSGDLSVYWYQQSLDQGLQFLIQYYNGEERAKGNILERFSAQQFPDLHSELNLSSLELGDSALYFCASSVSPGGGNEQFFGPGTRLTVL.

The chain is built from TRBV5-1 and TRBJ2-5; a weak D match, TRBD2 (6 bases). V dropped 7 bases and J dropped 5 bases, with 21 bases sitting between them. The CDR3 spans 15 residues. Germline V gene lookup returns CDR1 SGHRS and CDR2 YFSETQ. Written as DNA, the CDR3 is TGCGCCAGCGGCAACCGGGACTCACGCCGGGAGACCCAGTACTTC. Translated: CASGNRDSRRETQYF.

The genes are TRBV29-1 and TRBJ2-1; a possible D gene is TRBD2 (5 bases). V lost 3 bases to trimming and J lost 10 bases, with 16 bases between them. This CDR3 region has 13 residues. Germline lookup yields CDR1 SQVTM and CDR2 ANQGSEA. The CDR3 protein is CSVEKTTNPEQFF. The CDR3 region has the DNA TGCAGCGTTGAGAAGACTACGAATCCGGAGCAGTTCTTC.

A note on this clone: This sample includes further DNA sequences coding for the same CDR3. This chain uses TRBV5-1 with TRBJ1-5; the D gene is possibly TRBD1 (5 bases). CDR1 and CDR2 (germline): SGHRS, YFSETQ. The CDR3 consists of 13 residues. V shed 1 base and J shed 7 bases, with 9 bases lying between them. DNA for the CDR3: TGCGCCAGCAGCTTGTCAGGGTCCCAGCCCCAGCATTTT. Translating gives CASSLSGSQPQHF.

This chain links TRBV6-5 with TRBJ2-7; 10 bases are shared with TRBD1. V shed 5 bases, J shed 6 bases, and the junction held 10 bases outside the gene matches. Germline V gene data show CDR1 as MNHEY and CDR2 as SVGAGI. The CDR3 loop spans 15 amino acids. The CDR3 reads CASSPRRTGGGEQYF. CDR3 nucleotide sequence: TGTGCCAGCAGTCCCCGAAGGACAGGGGGGGGCGAGCAGTACTTC.

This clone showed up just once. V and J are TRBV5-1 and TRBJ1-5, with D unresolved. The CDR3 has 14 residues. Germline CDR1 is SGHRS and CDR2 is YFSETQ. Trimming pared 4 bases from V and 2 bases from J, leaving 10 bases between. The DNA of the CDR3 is TGCGCCAGCAGCCGAGGCGGTGGCAATCAGCCCCAGCATTTT. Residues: CASSRGGGNQPQHF.

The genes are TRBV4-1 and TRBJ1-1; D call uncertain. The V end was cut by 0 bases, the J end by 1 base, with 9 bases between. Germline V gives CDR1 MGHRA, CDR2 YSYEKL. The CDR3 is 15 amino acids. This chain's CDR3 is CASSQETSPNTEAFF. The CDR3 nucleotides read TGCGCCAGCAGCCAAGAAACATCTCCGAACACTGAAGCTTTCTTT.

CDR3 in DNA: TGTGCCAGCAGCTTACGACTAGCGGCCTACAATGAGCAGTTCTTC. It is translated as CASSLRLAAYNEQFF. The chain links TRBV11-3 to TRBJ2-1, with 9 bases that match TRBD2. The CDR3 consists of 15 residues. Germline CDR1 SGHNT, CDR2 YENEEA. The V and J ends lost 2 bases and 2 bases, in that order; junction bases with no gene match: 1. Together with reference TRBV11-3 and TRBJ2-1, the CDR3 gives the full variable domain: EAGVVQSPRYKIIEKKQPVAFWCNPISGHNTLYWYLQNLGQGPELLIRYENEEAVDDSQLPKDRFSAERLKGVDSTLKIQPAELGDSAVYLCASSLRLAAYNEQFFGPGTRLTVL.

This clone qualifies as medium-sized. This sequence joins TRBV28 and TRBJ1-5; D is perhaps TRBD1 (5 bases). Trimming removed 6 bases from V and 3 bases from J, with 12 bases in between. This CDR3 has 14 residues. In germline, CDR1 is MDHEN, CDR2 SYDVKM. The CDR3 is CASRPDRNNQPQHF. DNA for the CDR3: TGTGCCAGCAGACCCGACAGAAACAATCAGCCCCAGCATTTT.

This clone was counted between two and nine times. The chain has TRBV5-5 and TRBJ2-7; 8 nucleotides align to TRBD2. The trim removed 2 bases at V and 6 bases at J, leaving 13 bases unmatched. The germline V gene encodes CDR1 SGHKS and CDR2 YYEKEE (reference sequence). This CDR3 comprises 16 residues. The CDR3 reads CASSLSGLAFNPEQYF. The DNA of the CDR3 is TGTGCCAGCAGCTTATCTGGACTAGCATTTAACCCCGAGCAGTACTTC.

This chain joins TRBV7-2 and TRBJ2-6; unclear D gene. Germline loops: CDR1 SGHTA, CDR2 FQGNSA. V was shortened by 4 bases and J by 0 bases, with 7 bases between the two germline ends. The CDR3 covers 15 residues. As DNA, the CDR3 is TGTGCCAGCAGCTATTCTAGCTCTGGGGCCAACGTCCTGACTTTC. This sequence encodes CASSYSSSGANVLTF.

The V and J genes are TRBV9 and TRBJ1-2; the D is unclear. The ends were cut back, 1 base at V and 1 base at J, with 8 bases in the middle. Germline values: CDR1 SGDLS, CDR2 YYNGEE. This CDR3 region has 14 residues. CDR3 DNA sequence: TGTGCCAGCAGCGTACGGGGAGATAACTATGGCTACACCTTC. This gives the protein CASSVRGDNYGYTF.

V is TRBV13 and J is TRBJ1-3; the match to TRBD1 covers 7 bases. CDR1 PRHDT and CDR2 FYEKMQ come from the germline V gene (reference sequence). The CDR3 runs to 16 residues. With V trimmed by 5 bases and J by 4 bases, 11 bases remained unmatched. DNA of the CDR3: TGTGCCAGCAGCCTGGACAGGTTGTTCCTAGGAAACACCATATATTTT. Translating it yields CASSLDRLFLGNTIYF.

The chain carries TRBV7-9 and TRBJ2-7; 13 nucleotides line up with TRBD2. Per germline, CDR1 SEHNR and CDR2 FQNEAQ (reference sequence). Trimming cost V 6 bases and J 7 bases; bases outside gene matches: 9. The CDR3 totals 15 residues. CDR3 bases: TGTGCCAGCAGTCAACGGACTAGCGGGAGCGGGGAGCAGTACTTC. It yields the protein CASSQRTSGSGEQYF.

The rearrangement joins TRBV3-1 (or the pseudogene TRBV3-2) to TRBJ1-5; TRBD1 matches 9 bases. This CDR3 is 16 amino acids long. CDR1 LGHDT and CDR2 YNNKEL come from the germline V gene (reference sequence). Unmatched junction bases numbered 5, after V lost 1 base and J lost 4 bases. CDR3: CASSQGLGTGNQPQHF. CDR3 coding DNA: TGTGCCAGCAGCCAAGGGTTAGGGACAGGGAATCAGCCCCAGCATTTT.

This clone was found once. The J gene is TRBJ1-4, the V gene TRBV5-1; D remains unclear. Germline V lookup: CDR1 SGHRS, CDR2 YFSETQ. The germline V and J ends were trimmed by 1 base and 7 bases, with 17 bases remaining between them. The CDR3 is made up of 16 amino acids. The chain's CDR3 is CASSLSWLVEGEKLFF. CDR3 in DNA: TGCGCCAGCAGCTTGTCGTGGCTTGTGGAGGGTGAAAAACTGTTTTTT. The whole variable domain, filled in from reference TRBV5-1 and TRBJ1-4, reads KAGVTQTPRYLIKTRGQQVTLSCSPISGHRSVSWYQQTPGQGLQFLFEYFSETQRNKGNFPGRFSGRQFSNSRSEMNVSTLELGDSALYLCASSLSWLVEGEKLFFGSGTQLSVL.

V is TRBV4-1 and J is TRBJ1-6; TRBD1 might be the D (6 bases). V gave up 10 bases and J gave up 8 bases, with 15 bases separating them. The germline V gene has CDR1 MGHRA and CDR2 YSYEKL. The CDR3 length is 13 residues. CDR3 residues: CATRQDSDSPLHF. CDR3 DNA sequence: TGCGCCACGCGACAGGACTCTGATTCACCCCTCCACTTT.

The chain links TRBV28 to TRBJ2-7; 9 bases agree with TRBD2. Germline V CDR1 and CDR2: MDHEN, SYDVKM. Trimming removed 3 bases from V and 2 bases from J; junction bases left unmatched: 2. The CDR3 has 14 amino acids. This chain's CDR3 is CASSLASGAYEQYF. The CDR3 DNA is TGTGCCAGCAGTTTGGCTAGCGGGGCCTACGAGCAGTACTTC.

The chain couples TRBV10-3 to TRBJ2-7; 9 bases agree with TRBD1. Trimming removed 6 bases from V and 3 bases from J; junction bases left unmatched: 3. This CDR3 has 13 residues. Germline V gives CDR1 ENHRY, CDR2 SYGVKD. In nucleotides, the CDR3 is TGTGCCATCAGAAGGACAGGGGACTACGAGCAGTACTTC. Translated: CAIRRTGDYEQYF.